The rows below give T cell receptor beta chains drawn from one sample of a study of T cells in Graves' hyperthyroidism and ophthalmopathy. TCRdb called the multiplex PCR reads again in MiXCR, with one record for every CDR3 protein. Found here are about 360,000 distinct CDR3 sequences, 20% to 25% of them singletons; the top ten hold roughly 80%. The sequenced sample was blood. These receptors all come from a man between 50 and 59 years old with Graves' hyperthyroidism. CDR3s include the opening cysteine and the closing phenylalanine or tryptophan. D genes are given only for firm matches. Not every row has a clone size; where given, it reads once, few, many or a size class.

J gene: TRBJ2-7; V gene: TRBV10-3; CDR3 length: 12; D gene: TRBD1; clone size: many; CDR3 DNA: TGTGCCATCGGGACAGGGCCCTACGAGCAGTACTTC; CDR3 protein: CAIGTGPYEQYF
J gene: TRBJ2-1; V gene: TRBV3-1; CDR3 length: 15; D gene: TRBD2; clone size: -; CDR3 DNA: TGTGCCAGCCGTTCCGGGACTAGCGGGAGTAATGAGCAGTTCTTC; CDR3 protein: CASRSGTSGSNEQFF
J gene: TRBJ2-7; V gene: TRBV6-5; CDR3 length: 16; D gene: TRBD2; clone size: few; CDR3 DNA: TGTGCCAGCAGTTACTCACCAGCGGGAACTTCCTACGAGCAGTACTTC; CDR3 protein: CASSYSPAGTSYEQYF
J gene: TRBJ1-4; V gene: TRBV2; CDR3 length: 18; D gene: TRBD1; clone size: -; CDR3 DNA: TGTGCCAGTAAAGTGTTGGCCGGCAGGGGGCTAACTAATGAAAAACTGTTTTTT; CDR3 protein: CASKVLAGRGLTNEKLFF
J gene: TRBJ2-7; V gene: TRBV12-3/TRBV12-4; CDR3 length: 13; D gene: -; clone size: -; CDR3 DNA: TGTGCCAGCAGTTTCGGCCGGATCTACGAGCAGTACTTC; CDR3 protein: CASSFGRIYEQYF
J gene: TRBJ2-4; V gene: TRBV11-3; CDR3 length: 16; D gene: -; clone size: once; CDR3 DNA: TGTGCCAGCAGCCCAATGGGTGGCCCCGGAATTAACATTCGGTACTTC; CDR3 protein: CASSPMGGPGINIRYF
J gene: TRBJ2-4; V gene: TRBV3-1; CDR3 length: 13; D gene: TRBD1; clone size: -; CDR3 DNA: TGTGCCAGCAGCACCGGACAGGGGAACATTCAGTACTTC; CDR3 protein: CASSTGQGNIQYF
J gene: TRBJ1-1; V gene: TRBV6-1; CDR3 length: 11; D gene: TRBD1; clone size: -; CDR3 DNA: TGTGCCACGGGGACAGGATCTGAAGCTTTCTTT; CDR3 protein: CATGTGSEAFF
J gene: TRBJ2-2; V gene: TRBV30; CDR3 length: 15; D gene: TRBD2; clone size: many; CDR3 DNA: TGTGCCTGGGGGAGACTAGCGGGACGCACCGGGGAGCTGTTTTTT; CDR3 protein: CAWGRLAGRTGELFF
J gene: TRBJ2-5; V gene: TRBV2; CDR3 length: 11; D gene: -; clone size: few; CDR3 DNA: TGTGCCAGCAGCCCCAGCGGATCCGCGTACTTC; CDR3 protein: CASSPSGSAYF
J gene: TRBJ1-1; V gene: TRBV24-1; CDR3 length: 11; D gene: -; clone size: many; CDR3 DNA: TGTGCCACCGCCCGTTTAGGCGAAGCTTTCTTT; CDR3 protein: CATARLGEAFF
J gene: TRBJ2-7; V gene: TRBV12-3/TRBV12-4; CDR3 length: 14; D gene: TRBD2; clone size: many; CDR3 DNA: TGTGCCAGCAGCCCAGCGGGAGGGTATTCCGAGCAGTACTTC; CDR3 protein: CASSPAGGYSEQYF
J gene: TRBJ2-3; V gene: TRBV28; CDR3 length: 16; D gene: TRBD2; clone size: many; CDR3 DNA: TGTGCCAGCAGTTTATGGACTAGCGGAGACACAGATACGCAGTATTTT; CDR3 protein: CASSLWTSGDTDTQYF
J gene: TRBJ2-1; V gene: TRBV5-1; CDR3 length: 14; D gene: TRBD1; clone size: few; CDR3 DNA: TGCGCCAGCAGCTGGGGGGACAGGGTCAATGAGCAGTTCTTC; CDR3 protein: CASSWGDRVNEQFF
J gene: TRBJ1-1; V gene: TRBV28; CDR3 length: 15; D gene: TRBD1; clone size: many; CDR3 DNA: TGTGCCAGCAGTTCCACTACAGGGGAGGACACTGAAGCTTTCTTT; CDR3 protein: CASSSTTGEDTEAFF
J gene: TRBJ2-1; V gene: TRBV6-1; CDR3 length: 16; D gene: -; clone size: many; CDR3 DNA: TGTGCCAGCAGGCGATCACTTCCCCCCGACGGCAATGAGCAGTTCTTC; CDR3 protein: CASRRSLPPDGNEQFF
J gene: TRBJ2-7; V gene: TRBV28; CDR3 length: 15; D gene: -; clone size: many; CDR3 DNA: TGTGCCAGCACCCCAGGAACAAAGACCTCCTACGAGCAGTACTTC; CDR3 protein: CASTPGTKTSYEQYF
J gene: TRBJ2-1; V gene: TRBV19; CDR3 length: 16; D gene: TRBD2; clone size: -; CDR3 DNA: TGTGCCAGTACCGCCGTCTGGACTAGCGGTTACAATGAGCAGTTCTTC; CDR3 protein: CASTAVWTSGYNEQFF
J gene: TRBJ2-3; V gene: TRBV6-1; CDR3 length: 15; D gene: TRBD2; clone size: few; CDR3 DNA: TGTGCCAGCAGCTCCGGGACTAGAGGCACAGATACGCAGTATTTT; CDR3 protein: CASSSGTRGTDTQYF
J gene: TRBJ2-7; V gene: TRBV5-1; CDR3 length: 14; D gene: -; clone size: many; CDR3 DNA: TGCGCCAGCAGCTTGGAAGCTCCAGCGGGCGAGCAGTACTTC; CDR3 protein: CASSLEAPAGEQYF
J gene: TRBJ2-3; V gene: TRBV5-1; CDR3 length: 15; D gene: -; clone size: -; CDR3 DNA: TGCGCCAGCAGCTTGACAGGAGGGTGGACAGATACGCAGTATTTT; CDR3 protein: CASSLTGGWTDTQYF
J gene: TRBJ1-2; V gene: TRBV10-3; CDR3 length: 15; D gene: -; clone size: -; CDR3 DNA: TGTGCCATCAGGACAGCCGGGACATCAGCATATGGCTACACCTTC; CDR3 protein: CAIRTAGTSAYGYTF
J gene: TRBJ1-1; V gene: TRBV5-1; CDR3 length: 15; D gene: -; clone size: few; CDR3 DNA: TGCGCCAGCAGCTTGGCCCAGGGGAGGGGGACTGAAGCTTTCTTT; CDR3 protein: CASSLAQGRGTEAFF
J gene: TRBJ1-5; V gene: TRBV19; CDR3 length: 15; D gene: -; clone size: -; CDR3 DNA: TGTGCCAGTAGTACCCAGACACATAGCAATCAGCCCCAGCATTTT; CDR3 protein: CASSTQTHSNQPQHF
J gene: TRBJ2-3; V gene: TRBV2; CDR3 length: 17; D gene: -; clone size: few; CDR3 DNA: TGTGCCAGCAGTGAAACCAGAAGTGGTTGGGGCACAGATACGCAGTATTTT; CDR3 protein: CASSETRSGWGTDTQYF
J gene: TRBJ2-3; V gene: TRBV4-1; CDR3 length: 16; D gene: -; clone size: -; CDR3 DNA: TGCGCCAGCAGCCATCCCTCGGGGGTTGGTGAAGATACGCAGTATTTT; CDR3 protein: CASSHPSGVGEDTQYF
J gene: TRBJ1-1; V gene: TRBV7-9; CDR3 length: 14; D gene: TRBD1; clone size: -; CDR3 DNA: TGTGCCAGCAGCCAACAGGGGGGATACACTGAAGCTTTCTTT; CDR3 protein: CASSQQGGYTEAFF
J gene: TRBJ1-1; V gene: TRBV12-3/TRBV12-4; CDR3 length: 14; D gene: TRBD1; clone size: -; CDR3 DNA: TGTGCCAGCAGTTTTGCAGGGGGGAACACTGAAGCTTTCTTT; CDR3 protein: CASSFAGGNTEAFF
J gene: TRBJ2-5; V gene: TRBV28; CDR3 length: 13; D gene: -; clone size: many; CDR3 DNA: TGTGCCAGCAGTAGCAGGGACGGCGAGACCCAGTACTTC; CDR3 protein: CASSSRDGETQYF
J gene: TRBJ2-3; V gene: TRBV2; CDR3 length: 10; D gene: -; clone size: few; CDR3 DNA: TGTGCCAGCAGTGAAGGGGAAGAGTATTTT; CDR3 protein: CASSEGEEYF
J gene: TRBJ2-3; V gene: TRBV10-1; CDR3 length: 18; D gene: -; clone size: -; CDR3 DNA: TGCGCCAGCAGTGAGTCTAATTTGTTGGGCCGAAGCACAGATACGCAGTATTTT; CDR3 protein: CASSESNLLGRSTDTQYF
J gene: TRBJ2-1; V gene: TRBV24-1; CDR3 length: 13; D gene: -; clone size: -; CDR3 DNA: TGTGCCACCAGTGATCCGGGGCTCGATGAGCAGTTCTTC; CDR3 protein: CATSDPGLDEQFF
J gene: TRBJ2-7; V gene: TRBV7-9; CDR3 length: 15; D gene: TRBD2; clone size: many; CDR3 DNA: TGTGCCAGCACCCCCGGGGGAGGGCCGGAATACGAGCAGTACTTC; CDR3 protein: CASTPGGGPEYEQYF
J gene: TRBJ2-1; V gene: TRBV9; CDR3 length: 16; D gene: -; clone size: -; CDR3 DNA: TGTGCCAGCAGCGTAGCTTGGACCACTTTGGGGAATGAGCAGTTCTTC; CDR3 protein: CASSVAWTTLGNEQFF
J gene: TRBJ2-3; V gene: TRBV29-1; CDR3 length: 13; D gene: -; clone size: -; CDR3 DNA: TGCAGCGTTGAGAGTCCAAGCACAGATACGCAGTATTTT; CDR3 protein: CSVESPSTDTQYF
J gene: TRBJ1-1; V gene: TRBV27; CDR3 length: 11; D gene: -; clone size: -; CDR3 DNA: TGTGCCAGCAGTTACCGGTCTGAAGCTTTCTTT; CDR3 protein: CASSYRSEAFF
J gene: TRBJ2-3; V gene: TRBV7-2; CDR3 length: 17; D gene: TRBD2; clone size: -; CDR3 DNA: TGTGCCAGCAGCTTCGGGCCTAGCGGGAGAGGGACCGATACGCAGTATTTT; CDR3 protein: CASSFGPSGRGTDTQYF
J gene: TRBJ2-7; V gene: TRBV19; CDR3 length: 13; D gene: -; clone size: -; CDR3 DNA: TGTGCCAGTACCCCCCCACATACCTACGAGCAGTACTTC; CDR3 protein: CASTPPHTYEQYF
J gene: TRBJ2-2; V gene: TRBV11-2; CDR3 length: 14; D gene: -; clone size: -; CDR3 DNA: TGTGCCAGCAGCCAGAGGCGAGCGAACGGGGAGCTGTTTTTT; CDR3 protein: CASSQRRANGELFF
J gene: TRBJ1-5; V gene: TRBV3-1; CDR3 length: 15; D gene: -; clone size: -; CDR3 DNA: TGTGCCAGCAGTGAAGCCATGGGTCCCAATCAGCCCCAGCATTTT; CDR3 protein: CASSEAMGPNQPQHF
J gene: TRBJ2-1; V gene: TRBV20-1; CDR3 length: 16; D gene: TRBD2; clone size: few; CDR3 DNA: TGCAGTGCTAGACCGAGTAGGGGACTAGACTACAATGAGCAGTTCTTC; CDR3 protein: CSARPSRGLDYNEQFF